This T cell receptor (beta chain) appears in the sequencing data of a study of T cells in localized non-small cell lung cancer. The data were produced by immunoSEQ multiplex PCR, yet TCRdb's version contains in-frame clones alone and is incomplete. The sample has about 33,000 clones, approximately 81% seen once. The CDR3 consists of 14 residues. CDR1 MNHNY and CDR2 SVGAGI come from the germline V gene (reference sequence). The V and J ends lost 5 bases and 4 bases respectively, with 11 bases between them. On this clone: Its specificity is unknown.

Study-wide results and limits: Heterogeneity is still possible, as just one tumor region was sequenced. Among the tissues sampled, uninvolved adjacent lung had the highest T cell clonality, above tumor. The study detected a median about 57 of the top 100 tumor clones in adjacent lung.

The source of this sequence is a male donor at least 60 years old with stage II squamous cell lung carcinoma. The sample in question was peripheral blood, obtained before any cancer treatment. The chain has TRBV6-6 and TRBJ2-2; D remains unclear. The DNA for the CDR3 is TGTGCCAGCAGTACCGACCGATTCACCGGGGAGCTGTTTTTT. Translation gives CASSTDRFTGELFF.